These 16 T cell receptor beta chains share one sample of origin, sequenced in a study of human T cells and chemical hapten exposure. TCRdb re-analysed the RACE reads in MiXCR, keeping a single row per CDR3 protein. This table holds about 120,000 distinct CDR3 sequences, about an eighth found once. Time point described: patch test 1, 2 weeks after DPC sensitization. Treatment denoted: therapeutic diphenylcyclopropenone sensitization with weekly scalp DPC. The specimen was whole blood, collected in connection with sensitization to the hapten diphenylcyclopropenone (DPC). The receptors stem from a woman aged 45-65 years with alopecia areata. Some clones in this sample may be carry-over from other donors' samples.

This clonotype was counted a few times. CDR3 in DNA: TGTGCCAGCAGCGGAGGTGGGTACGGAAGCGTGGAGCAGTACTTC. Translation: CASSGGGYGSVEQYF. The chain has TRBV25-1 and TRBJ2-7, with a tentative D call TRBD2 (5 bases). This CDR3 region has 15 residues. CDR1 is MGHDK and CDR2 is SYGVNS in the germline V gene. V gave up 6 bases and J gave up 7 bases, with 22 bases separating them.

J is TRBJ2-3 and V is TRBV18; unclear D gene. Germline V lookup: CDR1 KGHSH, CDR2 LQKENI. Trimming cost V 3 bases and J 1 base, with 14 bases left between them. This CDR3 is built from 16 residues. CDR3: CASSPLEAQGTDTQYF. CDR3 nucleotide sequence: TGTGCCAGCTCACCGTTAGAAGCGCAGGGCACAGATACGCAGTATTTT.

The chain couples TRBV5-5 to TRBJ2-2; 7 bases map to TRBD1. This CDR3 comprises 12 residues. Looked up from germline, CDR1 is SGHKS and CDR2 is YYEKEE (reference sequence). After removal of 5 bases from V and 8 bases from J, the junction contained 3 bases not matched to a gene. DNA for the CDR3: TGTGCCAGCAGACAGGGGTTGGGGGAGCTGTTTTTT. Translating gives CASRQGLGELFF.

The CDR3 DNA reads TGTGCCTCCACTACCGGACCTAACTCCGGGGAGCTGTTTTTT. Encoded protein: CASTTGPNSGELFF. The chain couples TRBV24-1 to TRBJ2-2; no definite D call. The V end lost 12 bases, the J end lost 6 bases, and 19 bases lay between the germline ends. Germline loops: CDR1 KGHDR, CDR2 SFDVKD. The CDR3 totals 14 residues.

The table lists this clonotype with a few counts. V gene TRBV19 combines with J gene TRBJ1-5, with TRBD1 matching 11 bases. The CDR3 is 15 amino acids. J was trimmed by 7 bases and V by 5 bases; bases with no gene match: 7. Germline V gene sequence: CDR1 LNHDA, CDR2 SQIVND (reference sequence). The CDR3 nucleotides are TGTGCCAGTAGTCCTGGACAGGGGGCTCGACAGCCCCAGCATTTT. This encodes CASSPGQGARQPQHF.

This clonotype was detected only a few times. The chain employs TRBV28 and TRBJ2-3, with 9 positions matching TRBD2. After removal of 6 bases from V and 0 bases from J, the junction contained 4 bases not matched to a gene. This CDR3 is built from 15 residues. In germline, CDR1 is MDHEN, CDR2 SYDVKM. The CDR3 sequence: CASSSGGTSTDTQYF. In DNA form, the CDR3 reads TGTGCCAGCAGCAGCGGGGGGACTAGCACAGATACGCAGTATTTT.

The CDR3 DNA follows: TGCGCCAGCAGCTTGGGGGGTAGCGGGCTCCCAAAATACCAAGAGACCCAGTACTTC. Translated, it gives CASSLGGSGLPKYQETQYF. The rearrangement uses TRBV5-1 and TRBJ2-5; 7 positions agree with TRBD2. The J segment lost 0 bases and the V segment lost 0 bases, leaving 14 bases of the junction unmatched. CDR1 and CDR2 (germline): SGHRS, YFSETQ. This CDR3 is 19 amino acids long.

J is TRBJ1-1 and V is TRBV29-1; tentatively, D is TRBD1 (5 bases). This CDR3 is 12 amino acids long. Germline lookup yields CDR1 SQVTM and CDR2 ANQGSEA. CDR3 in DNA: TGCATCAGCGCAGGGAGCGGCACTGAAGCTTTCTTT. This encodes CISAGSGTEAFF.

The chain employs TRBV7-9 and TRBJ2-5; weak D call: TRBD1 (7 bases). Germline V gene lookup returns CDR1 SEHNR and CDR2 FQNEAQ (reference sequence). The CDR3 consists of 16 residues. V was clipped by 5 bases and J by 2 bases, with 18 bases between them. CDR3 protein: CASSPLQGGAQETQYF. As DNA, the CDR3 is TGTGCCAGCAGCCCCCTCCAGGGGGGAGCTCAAGAGACCCAGTACTTC.

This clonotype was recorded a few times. This chain's CDR3 is CASSTLAGLKGQFF. As DNA, the CDR3 is TGTGCCAGCAGTACTCTAGCGGGGTTAAAGGGGCAGTTCTTC. V usage is TRBV6-1 and J usage is TRBJ2-1; 9 bases line up with TRBD2. Looked up from germline, CDR1 is MNHNS and CDR2 is SASEGT. This CDR3 region has 14 residues. With 5 bases clipped from V and 12 bases from J, the junction kept 11 bases outside the gene matches.

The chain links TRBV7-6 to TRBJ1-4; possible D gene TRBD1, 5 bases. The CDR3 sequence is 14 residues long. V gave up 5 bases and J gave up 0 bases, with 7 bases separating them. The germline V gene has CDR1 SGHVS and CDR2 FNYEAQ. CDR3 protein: CASSQGATNEKLFF. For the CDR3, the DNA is TGTGCCAGCAGCCAGGGAGCAACTAATGAAAAACTGTTTTTT.

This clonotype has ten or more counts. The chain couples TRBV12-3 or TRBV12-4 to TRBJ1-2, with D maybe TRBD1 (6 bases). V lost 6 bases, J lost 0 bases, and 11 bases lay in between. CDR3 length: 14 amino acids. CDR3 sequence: CASSGQTTNYGYTF. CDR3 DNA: TGTGCCAGCAGCGGACAGACAACTAACTATGGCTACACCTTC.

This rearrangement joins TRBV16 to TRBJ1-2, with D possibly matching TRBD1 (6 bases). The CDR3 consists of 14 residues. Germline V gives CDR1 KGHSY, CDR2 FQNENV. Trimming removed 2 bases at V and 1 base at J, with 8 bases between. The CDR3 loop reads CASSQRGRNYGYTF. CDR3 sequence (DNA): TGTGCCAGCAGCCAACGGGGGCGTAACTATGGCTACACCTTC.

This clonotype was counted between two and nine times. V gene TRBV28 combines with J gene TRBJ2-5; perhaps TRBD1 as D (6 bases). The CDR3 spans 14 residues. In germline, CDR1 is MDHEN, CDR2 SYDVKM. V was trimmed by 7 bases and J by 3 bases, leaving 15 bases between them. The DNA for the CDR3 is TGTGCCAGCAATGGGGCGGACAGAAAAGAGACCCAGTACTTC. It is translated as CASNGADRKETQYF.

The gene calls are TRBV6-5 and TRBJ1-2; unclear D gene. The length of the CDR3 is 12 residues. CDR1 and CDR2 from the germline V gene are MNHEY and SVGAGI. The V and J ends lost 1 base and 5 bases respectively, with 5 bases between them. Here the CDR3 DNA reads TGTGCCAGCAGTTACTTCCAGTATGGCTACACCTTC. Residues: CASSYFQYGYTF.

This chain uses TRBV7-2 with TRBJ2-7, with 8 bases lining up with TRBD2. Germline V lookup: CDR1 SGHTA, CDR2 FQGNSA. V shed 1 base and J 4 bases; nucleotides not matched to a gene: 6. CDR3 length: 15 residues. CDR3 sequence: CASSLEGGRQYEQYF. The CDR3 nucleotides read TGTGCCAGCAGCTTAGAGGGCGGGAGGCAGTACGAGCAGTACTTC.